The source of this T cell receptor (beta chain) is a study of cytomegalovirus exposure and HLA in healthy donors. In the study overall: The same platform as the approximately 700 first-cohort repertoires was used for the 120 or so validation repertoires, a later analysis reported. Study-level results: Cytomegalovirus association was assigned to about 150 TCR beta chains. Some public TCRs appeared in many individuals, while most sequences were rare.

A word on this clone: Its specificity is unknown.

The method was immunoSEQ multiplex PCR; TCRdb's version includes in-frame clones alone and lacks a portion of them. The repertoire holds 150,000 or so clones, with roughly 84% as singletons. Germline V gives CDR1 LNHDA, CDR2 SQIVND (reference sequence). CDR3 length: 12 amino acids. V dropped 10 bases and J dropped 6; count of bases not matched to a gene: 7. This sequence was found in a man younger than 45 in good health and CMV-seropositive. What was sequenced was PBMCs. The chain carries TRBV19 and TRBJ1-1, with 8 bases that match TRBD1. CDR3 amino acids: CATVDRVSEAFF. The CDR3 region has the DNA TGTGCCACCGTGGACAGGGTCTCTGAAGCTTTCTTT.